This T cell receptor (beta chain) is drawn from a study of CD8+ T cells in alopecia areata. Study context: Tofacitinib exposure lasted 6 to 18 months, followed by 6 months off drug.

cDNA reverse transcribed from extracted RNA served as the sequencing template. Profiled with immunoSEQ multiplex PCR; TCRdb holds only in-frame clones, not every one. Among approximately 210,000 clones listed, around three fifths were seen once. Specified treatment: oral pan-JAK inhibitor, 5-10 mg twice daily. A single count supports this clone. The antigen remains unidentified. General study findings and limits: Scalp data also include sequences from resident alphabeta T cells of normal skin. How baseline CD8+ expansion relates to response remains uncertain (there was one nonresponder). The study found TCR sharing across patients less clear than in mice, possibly for HLA reasons.

The CDR3 is 14 amino acids. V was trimmed by 1 base and J by 9 bases, leaving 13 bases between them. The germline V gene has CDR1 LNHNV and CDR2 YYDKDF (reference sequence). The material was CD4+ T cells sorted from blood, obtained around week 49, from a patient treated with tofacitinib. The chain joins TRBV15 to TRBJ2-1; tentatively, D is TRBD2 (5 bases). The sequence derives from a human donor with alopecia areata. The CDR3 reads CATSRAPTRSEQFF. The CDR3 DNA sequence: TGTGCCACCAGCAGAGCTCCTACTAGGAGTGAGCAGTTCTTC.